The entry that follows covers one T cell receptor beta chain sequence. Its antigen is undetermined. With iRepertoire HTBI primers and Arm-PCR of CDR3 regions, TCR beta libraries were built. How the authors handled the data: Sample data revealed fewer than 70 TRBV and 14 TRBJ segments. TCRdb reprocessed the multiplex PCR reads via MiXCR and lists one record per CDR3 protein. The V and J calls and clone size come from TCRdb's table, not from the authors' own analysis. Seen here are hundreds of thousands of distinct CDR3 sequences, around a fifth observed once, and the top ten hold approximately 15%. The sample originates from a study of regulatory T cells in long-lasting Graves disease. Study context: The definition of persistent Graves' disease was over 5 years of antithyroid drugs with positive TSH receptor antibodies.

Trimming took 3 bases from V and 5 from J, leaving 5 bases between them. The CDR3 loop spans 12 amino acids. Germline lookup yields CDR1 WSHSY and CDR2 SAAADI. As to time point: persistent/refractory GD, antithyroid drugs over 5 years with positive TRAb. Extracted RNA from PBMCs served as the source of the TCR library. By American Thyroid Association guidelines, Graves' disease was diagnosed in the cohort. Whole-study results and caveats: Persistent Graves' patients had lower TCR diversity than newly diagnosed ones.

This sequence originates from a female donor with Graves disease. The chain carries TRBV10-2 and TRBJ1-3; D gene uncertain. The starting material was peripheral blood mononuclear cells (PBMCs), obtained when the disease was refractory, from a patient treated with antithyroid drugs. The CDR3 region has the DNA TGCGCCAGCAGTGAAGGCAGAAACACCATATATTTT. Translation: CASSEGRNTIYF.